The clone carrying this T cell receptor beta chain showed up just a few times. Its antigen is as yet unknown. The V end lost 2 bases, the J end lost 5 bases, and 7 bases lay between the germline ends. The germline CDR1 and CDR2 sequences are MDHEN and SYDVKM. The CDR3 consists of 13 residues. Combining iRepertoire HTBI primers with Arm-PCR of CDR3 regions, the authors built TCR beta libraries. TCRdb re-derived calls from the multiplex PCR reads in MiXCR, one entry per CDR3 protein. Of 620,000 or so distinct CDR3 sequences detected, approximately 15% appear once; the ten largest clones hold 18%. The data belong to a study of regulatory T cells in long-lasting Graves disease. Study-wide results and caveats: Persistent disease exhibited a predilection for TRBV28, TRBJ1-2 and TRBJ2-5.

The time point denotes: newly diagnosed GD, antithyroid drugs for less than 3 months. RNA extracted from PBMCs served as the sequencing template. These data were also filed under a second study, of T cells in Graves' hyperthyroidism and ophthalmopathy. That work states: The study left out patients who had uncontrolled infection, other autoimmune disease, pregnancy or lactation.

The receptor's source is a woman in her 30s with Graves disease. This chain links TRBV28 with TRBJ2-1; D gene uncertain. Source: peripheral blood mononuclear cells (PBMCs), taken at new diagnosis, from a patient treated with antithyroid drugs. The CDR3 here is CASSLIGNNEQFF. DNA of the CDR3: TGTGCCAGCAGTTTAATCGGTAACAATGAGCAGTTCTTC.